This TCR beta chain was documented in a study of naive and memory T cell subsets. Findings of the study overall: Activation and differentiation may alter RNA-based TCR counts. Naive repertoires, especially CD8, held a few larger clonotypes, possibly memory cells re-expressing CD45RA. From naive to CM, EM and EMRA, diversity decreased and Gini increased.

The beta constant-region primer was an equimolar mix of two oligonucleotides covering TRBC1 and TRBC2. Four rounds of PCR amplified the ligated cDNA using nested alpha and beta constant-region primers plus SP2. TCRdb re-analysed the UMI-ligation and nested PCR reads in MiXCR, keeping a single row per CDR3 protein. Of over 130,000 distinct CDR3 sequences detected, more than 15% appear once; the ten largest clones hold around 0.63%. This clonotype occurred a few times. Its antigen remains unknown. Germline V gene data show CDR1 as SGHTA and CDR2 as FQGNSA. The CDR3 loop spans 16 amino acids. J gave up 4 bases and V 5 bases, and 14 bases lay outside the gene matches. Separate alpha and beta amplification began at the second PCR step. Cells stained for CD3, CD4, CD8, CD45RA and CD27 were sorted into four subsets.

The receptor was isolated from a human donor in good health. The chain employs TRBV7-2 and TRBJ2-7, with TRBD1 matching over 7 bases. The specimen was naive CD8+ T cells from blood. This chain's CDR3 is CASSDPDRDPWYEQYF. CDR3 bases: TGTGCCAGCAGCGACCCCGACAGGGACCCGTGGTACGAGCAGTACTTC.